This T cell receptor (beta chain) was retrieved from a study of long-term antiretroviral therapy in people with HIV. Broader study findings: Blood draws took place between the mid-2000s and the late 2010s and possibly involved older ART regimens.

Concerning this clone: Antigen unknown.

The immunoSEQ assay was v3.0, run at survey level. Some clones are missing from TCRdb's copy, which holds only in-frame ones; the method was immunoSEQ multiplex PCR. Of about 35,000 clones in the sample, approximately 72% are singletons; the top ten hold about 3.5%. Germline V CDR1 and CDR2: SNHLY, FYNNEI. V gave up 6 bases and J gave up 3 bases; unmatched junction bases: 4. The CDR3 runs to 15 residues. The origin of this receptor is a middle-aged man with HIV. The sequencing here drew on unsorted PBMCs, taken 3 years after starting antiretroviral therapy. The rearrangement joins TRBV2 to TRBJ2-7; TRBD2 aligns across 14 bases. The CDR3 bases are TGTGCCAGCAGCGCGGGACTAGCGGGGGACTACGAGCAGTACTTC. Amino acid sequence: CASSAGLAGDYEQYF.